Each of the 27 T cell receptor beta chains below was sequenced from the same sample in a study of cytomegalovirus exposure and HLA in healthy donors. Use of 60 Vbeta and 13 Jbeta primers characterized the PCR. Measured with immunoSEQ multiplex PCR; TCRdb has only the in-frame clones, and not every one. The repertoire includes roughly 78,000 clones, approximately 57% of them detected once, and approximately 5.8% sits in the top ten. The sample taken for sequencing was PBMCs. These receptors all come from a man in his thirties or forties in good health and CMV-seropositive.

CDR3 sequence reads: CASSDPTGSYEQYF. CDR3 nucleotide sequence: TGTGCCAGCAGTGACCCGACAGGGAGCTACGAGCAGTACTTC. The genes are TRBV2 and TRBJ2-7, with 7 bases identical to TRBD1. V gave up 3 bases and J gave up 3 bases; unmatched junction bases: 5. CDR1 and CDR2 (germline): SNHLY, FYNNEI. The CDR3 sequence is 14 residues long.

This clone has a single count. Germline and junction disagree at one end, which may indicate a read error. This CDR3 is also generated by other DNA sequences in the sample. This chain connects TRBV11-2 to TRBJ1-1; D gene uncertain. The CDR3 runs 15 residues. Germline V gives CDR1 SGHAT, CDR2 FQNNGV. CDR3 coding DNA: TGTGCCAGCAGCTCCCATCGTGGGAGGAACACTGAGGCTTTCTTT. It specifies CASSSHRGRNTEAFF.

A single count supports this clone. The chain couples TRBV29-1 to TRBJ2-7; TRBD2 might be the D (6 bases). CDR3 length: 13 residues. CDR1 is SQVTM and CDR2 is ANQGSEA in the germline V gene. V was trimmed by 8 bases and J by 0 bases, leaving 14 bases between them. CDR3 residues: CSRRGGTSYEQYF. In DNA form, the CDR3 reads TGCAGCAGGAGGGGCGGGACCTCCTACGAGCAGTACTTC.

There are a few counts of this clone. The chain recombines TRBV5-1 with TRBJ1-6; D uncertain. V lost 3 bases and J lost 0, with 7 bases in between. The germline gives CDR1 SGHRS, CDR2 YFSETQ. This CDR3 region has 15 residues. This CDR3 reads CASSSTSSYNSPLHF. The CDR3, as DNA: TGCGCCAGCAGCTCAACTAGCTCCTATAATTCACCCCTCCACTTT.

This clone was picked up a small number of times. This chain links TRBV27 with TRBJ2-7; 8 nucleotides align to TRBD2. Germline V gene sequence: CDR1 MNHEY, CDR2 SMNVEV (reference sequence). The trim removed 5 bases at V and 2 bases at J, leaving 2 bases unmatched. This CDR3 region has 13 residues. This CDR3 is CASSPGLAYEQYF. CDR3 in DNA: TGTGCCAGCAGTCCGGGACTAGCCTACGAGCAGTACTTC.

This sequence joins TRBV5-1 and TRBJ2-7; TRBD1 matches at 8 bases. The CDR3 runs to 13 residues. Germline assignment: CDR1 SGHRS and CDR2 YFSETQ. J gave up 2 bases and V 8 bases, and 6 bases lay outside the gene matches. The CDR3 DNA reads as TGCGCCAGTTCGACAGGGGATACCTACGAGCAGTACTTC. This translates into CASSTGDTYEQYF.

The chain uses TRBV10-2 and TRBJ1-2; 8 positions agree with TRBD1. V lost 2 bases and J lost 4; bases outside the gene matches: 12. The CDR3 length is 17 residues. The germline CDR1 and CDR2 sequences are WSHSY and SAAADI. CDR3 DNA sequence: TGCGCCAGCAGTGAGCCCCTTGGACAGGGTCGCGGCTATGGCTACACCTTC. Its protein product is CASSEPLGQGRGYGYTF.

This clone was seen more than once but under ten times. The V and J genes are TRBV2 and TRBJ2-1; 7 bases match TRBD1. The trim removed 5 bases at V and 9 bases at J, leaving 10 bases unmatched. The CDR3 loop spans 14 amino acids. Germline lookup yields CDR1 SNHLY and CDR2 FYNNEI. Here the CDR3 reads CASSKDRIGGEQFF. The DNA for the CDR3 is TGTGCCAGCAGTAAGGACAGGATAGGGGGTGAGCAGTTCTTC. Filled out from reference TRBV2 and TRBJ2-1, the complete variable domain reads EPEVTQTPSHQVTQMGQEVILRCVPISNHLYFYWYRQILGQKVEFLVSFYNNEISEKSEIFDDQFSVERPDGSNFTLKIRSTKLEDSAMYFCASSKDRIGGEQFFGPGTRLTVL.

V gene TRBV5-4 combines with J gene TRBJ1-1, with D perhaps matching TRBD1 (5 bases). Trimming removed 2 bases from V and 6 bases from J, with 11 bases in between. The germline gives CDR1 SGHNT, CDR2 YYREEE (reference sequence). The CDR3 totals 13 residues. CDR3 coding DNA: TGTGCCAGCAGCTTAAGGGGTTTCCCTGAAGCTTTCTTT. Translated: CASSLRGFPEAFF.

This clone has just a few counts. The V gene is TRBV5-4, the J gene TRBJ2-6; D unresolved. The V gene's germline CDR1 is SGHNT and CDR2 YYREEE (reference sequence). V was trimmed by 0 bases and J by 0 bases, leaving 4 bases between them. This CDR3 spans 15 amino acids. CDR3 coding DNA: TGTGCCAGCAGCTTGGACGGCTCTGGGGCCAACGTCCTGACTTTC. This codes for CASSLDGSGANVLTF.

The gene calls are TRBV7-9 and TRBJ1-5, with D hard to call. Germline V lookup: CDR1 SEHNR, CDR2 FQNEAQ (reference sequence). The CDR3 extends over 13 amino acids. The V and J ends lost 2 bases and 4 bases respectively, with 6 bases between them. The DNA for the CDR3 is TGTGCCAGCAGCTTAACGGGGAATCAGCCCCAGCATTTT. This gives the protein CASSLTGNQPQHF.

This sequence joins TRBV5-1 and TRBJ1-5; 9 bases are shared with TRBD1. V lost 4 bases to trimming and J lost 4 bases; unmatched junction nucleotides: 9. In germline, CDR1 is SGHRS, CDR2 YFSETQ. The CDR3 covers 16 residues. The CDR3 region is CASSPDGQGFNQPQHF. The DNA of the CDR3 is TGCGCCAGCAGCCCGGACGGACAGGGGTTTAATCAGCCCCAGCATTTT. The full variable domain, rest sourced from reference TRBV5-1 and TRBJ1-5, is KAGVTQTPRYLIKTRGQQVTLSCSPISGHRSVSWYQQTPGQGLQFLFEYFSETQRNKGNFPGRFSGRQFSNSRSEMNVSTLELGDSALYLCASSPDGQGFNQPQHFGDGTRLSIL.

V is TRBV5-4 and J is TRBJ2-2, with 8 bases fitting TRBD2. The CDR3 loop spans 14 amino acids. The V and J ends lost 7 bases and 8 bases, in that order; junction bases with no gene match: 10. Germline assignment: CDR1 SGHNT and CDR2 YYREEE (reference sequence). The CDR3 bases are TGTGCCAGCGGACGCGGGGGGACGAGGGGGGAGCTGTTTTTT. As protein: CASGRGGTRGELFF.

This clone was picked up a small number of times. This rearrangement joins TRBV5-4 to TRBJ2-3; 8 bases are a match to TRBD1. The CDR3 extends over 19 amino acids. Germline V gene sequence: CDR1 SGHNT, CDR2 YYREEE (reference sequence). The ends lost 3 bases at V and 3 bases at J; junction bases unmatched: 18. The DNA of the CDR3 is TGTGCCAGCAGCTCGTCAGCCCCAGGGCAGGGGGCCAGGACAGATACGCAGTATTTT. It is translated as CASSSSAPGQGARTDTQYF.

This clone was counted only a few times. The chain combines TRBV28 with TRBJ1-1, with TRBD1 matching over 7 bases. CDR1 MDHEN and CDR2 SYDVKM come from the germline V gene. The CDR3 covers 14 residues. The V gene end was trimmed by 2 bases and the J gene end by 8 bases; junction bases not matched to a gene: 8. CDR3 in DNA: TGTGCCAGCAGTTTAACGACACAGGGGATCGAAGCTTTCTTT. It is translated as CASSLTTQGIEAFF.

The gene calls are TRBV9 and TRBJ2-7, with 9 bases matching TRBD1. J lost 1 base, V lost 2 bases, and 7 bases had no gene match. The V gene's germline CDR1 is SGDLS and CDR2 YYNGEE. The CDR3 contains 16 residues. The CDR3 DNA sequence: TGTGCCAGCAGCGTTACCGACGGGACAGGGTCCTACGAGCAGTACTTC. Translation: CASSVTDGTGSYEQYF.

The rearrangement joins TRBV6-6 to TRBJ1-4, with D perhaps matching TRBD1 (5 bases). The CDR3 is made up of 14 amino acids. The V and J ends lost 0 bases and 8 bases respectively, with 10 bases between them. Germline values: CDR1 MNHNY, CDR2 SVGAGI (reference sequence). The CDR3 DNA is TGTGCCAGCAGTTACTCCGGGGGTCGCGAAAAACTGTTTTTT. This gives the protein CASSYSGGREKLFF.

This clone was seen only a few times. The rearrangement joins TRBV6-5 to TRBJ1-2; 8 nucleotides match TRBD1. The CDR3 is 14 amino acids. CDR1 and CDR2 (germline): MNHEY, SVGAGI. With V trimmed by 8 bases and J by 7 bases, 12 bases remained unmatched. CDR3 sequence (DNA): TGTGCCAGCTCCAACGCAGGGGGCGCGGGTGGCTACACCTTC. It specifies CASSNAGGAGGYTF.

V is TRBV28 and J is TRBJ1-2; TRBD1 aligns across 9 bases. The CDR3 spans 17 residues. The germline V gene encodes CDR1 MDHEN and CDR2 SYDVKM. Unmatched junction bases numbered 14, after V lost 6 bases and J lost 3 bases. This chain's CDR3 is CASSLERLGQGDYGYTF. The CDR3 DNA sequence: TGTGCCAGCAGCCTTGAGCGGTTGGGACAGGGTGACTATGGCTACACCTTC.

This clone was found a few times. The chain couples TRBV11-3 to TRBJ2-3; the D gene is possibly TRBD1 (6 bases). Trimming removed 4 bases from V and 0 bases from J, with 17 bases in between. Germline CDR1 is SGHNT and CDR2 is YENEEA. The CDR3 totals 17 residues. This CDR3 reads CASSSNPGTLSTDTQYF. CDR3 sequence (DNA): TGTGCCAGCAGCTCTAACCCCGGGACATTAAGCACAGATACGCAGTATTTT.

V gene TRBV14 combines with J gene TRBJ1-1; no definite D call. This CDR3 comprises 12 residues. Germline CDR1 and CDR2: SGHDN and FVKESK. V shed 5 bases and J shed 11 bases, with 15 bases lying between them. Written as DNA, the CDR3 is TGTGCCAGCAGCGTCCGGCCCCCGCGGGCTTTCTTT. It yields the protein CASSVRPPRAFF.

This clone appeared once. The CDR3 region has the DNA TGTGCCAGTAGTATACAGGGACAGTTGGAGACCCAGTACTTC. Translated: CASSIQGQLETQYF. The chain joins TRBV19 to TRBJ2-5; 7 bases are shared with TRBD1. CDR3 length: 14 amino acids. Germline V gene lookup returns CDR1 LNHDA and CDR2 SQIVND (reference sequence). V was pared by 2 bases and J by 5 bases, with 5 bases of the junction left unmatched.

The chain carries TRBV5-1 and TRBJ1-1; 8 nucleotides agree with TRBD1. After removal of 0 bases from V and 6 bases from J, the junction contained 7 bases not matched to a gene. The CDR3 runs to 15 residues. Per the germline V gene, CDR1 is SGHRS and CDR2 is YFSETQ. CDR3 sequence (DNA): TGCGCCAGCAGCTTGGGGGAAGGACAGGGCTCTGAAGCTTTCTTT. This encodes CASSLGEGQGSEAFF.

The chain joins TRBV18 to TRBJ2-1, with TRBD2 identical over 10 bases. J was trimmed by 4 bases and V by 6 bases; bases with no gene match: 6. This CDR3 region has 15 residues. Germline CDR1 KGHSH, CDR2 LQKENI. The chain's CDR3 is CASSRAGGIYNEQFF. Written as DNA, the CDR3 is TGTGCCAGCTCTCGAGCGGGAGGGATTTACAATGAGCAGTTCTTC.

The table lists this clone with a few counts. V usage is TRBV10-3 and J usage is TRBJ2-5; TRBD1 matches 9 bases. The better agreement between TRBJ2-7 and the DNA end casts doubt on the J call. CDR3 length equals 17 residues. Germline-derived CDR1 and CDR2 are ENHRY and SYGVKD. The CDR3 sequence is CAISEDYRGPSSYEQYF. In DNA form, the CDR3 reads TGTGCCATCAGTGAGGACTACAGGGGGCCCTCCTCCTACGAGCAGTACTTC.

The V and J genes are TRBV5-6 and TRBJ1-2; 8 bases line up with TRBD1. V dropped 0 bases and J dropped 5; count of bases not matched to a gene: 0. The CDR3 runs 13 residues. Germline V gene data show CDR1 as SGHDT and CDR2 as YYEEEE. CDR3: CASSLGTGYGYTF. The DNA for the CDR3 is TGTGCCAGCAGCTTGGGGACAGGGTATGGCTACACCTTC.

The V call is TRBV5-1, the J call TRBJ2-3, with 7 bases identical to TRBD2. The CDR3 sequence is 15 residues long. Unmatched junction bases numbered 3, after V lost 0 bases and J lost 2 bases. The V gene's germline CDR1 is SGHRS and CDR2 YFSETQ. In DNA, the CDR3 is TGCGCCAGCAGCTTGGTTCGACTAGCCACAGATACGCAGTATTTT. Protein sequence: CASSLVRLATDTQYF.